These 23 T cell receptor beta chains were sequenced from one sample in a study of cytomegalovirus exposure and HLA in healthy donors. Clones were read by immunoSEQ multiplex PCR, and TCRdb kept only the in-frame ones, dropping some. The sample yields about 200,000 clones, about 79% seen once. The sequencing sample was made of PBMCs. The receptors were gathered from a woman aged 25 to 45 in good health and CMV-seropositive.

V and J are TRBV5-5 and TRBJ2-7; possible D gene TRBD2, 6 bases. Trimming took 2 bases from V and 3 from J, leaving 12 bases between them. Germline lookup yields CDR1 SGHKS and CDR2 YYEKEE (reference sequence). The CDR3 sequence is 14 residues long. CDR3 in amino acids: CASSFASAVYEQYF. CDR3 coding DNA: TGTGCCAGCAGCTTTGCTAGCGCCGTCTACGAGCAGTACTTC.

The chain combines TRBV5-1 with TRBJ1-3; TRBD1 might be the D (6 bases). This CDR3 region has 16 residues. From germline, CDR1 is SGHRS and CDR2 YFSETQ. Trimming left V 4 bases short and J 0 bases short, with 14 bases between. The chain's CDR3 is CASSPSGQLSGNTIYF. The CDR3 bases are TGCGCCAGCAGCCCCTCTGGACAGCTCTCTGGAAACACCATATATTTT. Together with reference TRBV5-1 and TRBJ1-3, the CDR3 gives the full variable domain: KAGVTQTPRYLIKTRGQQVTLSCSPISGHRSVSWYQQTPGQGLQFLFEYFSETQRNKGNFPGRFSGRQFSNSRSEMNVSTLELGDSALYLCASSPSGQLSGNTIYFGEGSWLTVV.

The V and J genes are TRBV6-5 and TRBJ2-2; weak D call: TRBD2 (6 bases). Trimming stripped 9 bases from V and 10 bases from J, with 12 bases between. This CDR3 spans 11 amino acids. Per germline, CDR1 MNHEY and CDR2 SVGAGI. The CDR3 DNA reads as TGTGCCAGTTCCCGGGGGTTGGAGCTGTTTTTT. Translating gives CASSRGLELFF.

The genes are TRBV7-2 and TRBJ2-7; the D is unclear. The germline CDR1 and CDR2 sequences are SGHTA and FQGNSA. The CDR3 is 14 amino acids. Trimming took off 1 base at V and 0 bases at J, with 7 bases between the two ends. This CDR3 reads CASSLDHSSYEQYF. CDR3 sequence (DNA): TGTGCCAGCAGCTTAGACCACTCCTCCTACGAGCAGTACTTC.

This chain joins TRBV7-8 and TRBJ2-2; 8 positions match TRBD1. The junction had 10 bases not matched to a gene; V was cut back by 2 bases and J by 5 bases. The CDR3 has 17 residues. CDR1 is SGHVS, CDR2 FQNEAQ, per germline. DNA of the CDR3: TGTGCCAGCAGCTTACGAGCACTTGACAGGGGAACCGGGGAGCTGTTTTTT. This sequence encodes CASSLRALDRGTGELFF.

In nucleotides, the CDR3 is TGTGCCAGCAGTGAAGGGGGCCGCGGTACAGAAACTGAAGCTTTCTTT. Its translation is CASSEGGRGTETEAFF. The chain joins TRBV25-1 to TRBJ1-1; possibly TRBD1 for D (6 bases). Trimming removed 2 bases at V and 5 bases at J, with 18 bases between. The CDR3 runs to 16 residues. The germline V gene has CDR1 MGHDK and CDR2 SYGVNS.

This clone was seen only once. This chain joins TRBV4-1 and TRBJ2-1, with 9 bases matching TRBD2. The CDR3 runs 16 residues. The V gene's germline CDR1 is MGHRA and CDR2 YSYEKL. After removal of 0 bases from V and 5 bases from J, the junction contained 5 bases not matched to a gene. CDR3 in amino acids: CASSQDWLAGNNEQFF. The CDR3 nucleotides are TGCGCCAGCAGCCAAGATTGGCTAGCGGGAAACAATGAGCAGTTCTTC.

The chain has TRBV15 and TRBJ2-5; tentative D call: TRBD2 (6 bases). Germline values: CDR1 LNHNV, CDR2 YYDKDF (reference sequence). V was pared by 1 base and J by 4 bases, with 10 bases between. CDR3 size: 14 residues. This CDR3 is CATSRAAGRETQYF. The CDR3 DNA sequence: TGTGCCACCAGCAGAGCTGCGGGACGAGAGACCCAGTACTTC.

This clone is a singleton in its sample. The V and J genes are TRBV28 and TRBJ2-1, with TRBD2 matching over 8 bases. The CDR3 sequence is 15 residues long. Germline CDR1 and CDR2: MDHEN and SYDVKM. V lost 4 bases to trimming and J lost 3 bases; unmatched junction nucleotides: 5. This CDR3 reads CASSWGLGNYNEQFF. The CDR3 coding sequence is TGTGCCAGCAGTTGGGGACTAGGCAACTACAATGAGCAGTTCTTC.

This clone has only one observation. This chain joins TRBV27 and TRBJ1-1; D is possibly TRBD1 (5 bases). This CDR3 has 14 residues. CDR1 is MNHEY and CDR2 is SMNVEV in the germline V gene (reference sequence). Trimming left V 5 bases short and J 3 bases short, with 13 bases between. CDR3 nucleotides: TGTGCCAGCAGTCCCGACACGGGGGACACTGAAGCTTTCTTT. The encoded protein is CASSPDTGDTEAFF.

The chain couples TRBV15 to TRBJ2-3; 8 bases are a match to TRBD1. Germline CDR1 LNHNV, CDR2 YYDKDF (reference sequence). The CDR3 is 15 amino acids. V dropped 2 bases and J dropped 5; count of bases not matched to a gene: 6. Here the CDR3 DNA reads TGTGCCACCAGCAGACCGGACAGGGTCCAAGATACGCAGTATTTT. It yields the protein CATSRPDRVQDTQYF.

The V and J genes are TRBV4-2 and TRBJ2-2; D may be TRBD1 (5 bases). Germline V gene lookup returns CDR1 LGHNA and CDR2 YNFKEQ. V was pared by 6 bases and J by 0 bases, with 14 bases between. This CDR3 spans 16 amino acids. The CDR3 DNA follows: TGTGCCAGCAGTTCCCAGGGCCCGCCGAACACCGGGGAGCTGTTTTTT. Translation gives CASSSQGPPNTGELFF.

This chain connects TRBV6-6 to TRBJ1-5; D is unresolved. The germline V and J ends were trimmed by 2 bases and 1 base, with 9 bases remaining between them. This CDR3 comprises 15 residues. In germline, CDR1 is MNHNY, CDR2 SVGAGI (reference sequence). CDR3 loop: CASSYDLGSNQPQHF. CDR3 in DNA: TGTGCCAGCAGTTACGATCTCGGGAGCAATCAGCCCCAGCATTTT.

Points on this clone: This same CDR3 is encoded by further DNA sequences in the sample. The V call is TRBV18, the J call TRBJ1-5; D perhaps matches TRBD1 (6 bases). With 6 bases removed from V and 4 bases from J, the gap between germline ends came to 13 bases. The germline CDR1 and CDR2 sequences are KGHSH and LQKENI. This CDR3 region has 14 residues. The CDR3, as DNA: TGTGCCAGCTCGGGCGGACAGTCTAATCAGCCCCAGCATTTT. Its translation: CASSGGQSNQPQHF. Together with reference TRBV18 and TRBJ1-5, the CDR3 gives the full variable domain: NAGVMQNPRHLVRRRGQEARLRCSPMKGHSHVYWYRQLPEEGLKFMVYLQKENIIDESGMPKERFSAEFPKEGPSILRIQQVVRGDSAAYFCASSGGQSNQPQHFGDGTRLSIL.

The table lists this clone with a count of one. The rearrangement links TRBV5-1 to TRBJ2-4; 9 positions match TRBD1. Per the germline V gene, CDR1 is SGHRS and CDR2 is YFSETQ. This CDR3 region has 14 residues. V gave up 0 bases and J gave up 8 bases; unmatched junction bases: 3. CDR3 protein: CASSLEWTGDIQYF. The CDR3 DNA reads as TGCGCCAGCAGCTTGGAATGGACAGGGGACATTCAGTACTTC.

Note on this clone: This CDR3 fails to terminate in the conserved phenylalanine or tryptophan, so it likely reflects a read error. This chain joins TRBV11-3 and TRBJ2-3; no clear D gene. There are 13 residues in the CDR3. CDR1 and CDR2 (germline): SGHNT, YENEEA. V lost 3 bases and J lost 5, with 9 bases in between. The CDR3: CASSFRIGDTQYL. The CDR3 DNA sequence: TGTGCCAGCAGCTTTAGGATAGGAGATACGCAGTATCTT.

The chain joins TRBV5-1 to TRBJ1-2; D is undetermined. Germline CDR1 is SGHRS and CDR2 is YFSETQ. There are 14 residues in the CDR3. The V end lost 0 bases, the J end lost 5 bases, and 11 bases lay between the germline ends. The CDR3 loop is CASSLETGSYGYTF. The CDR3 DNA reads TGCGCCAGCAGCTTGGAGACGGGATCTTATGGCTACACCTTC.

This chain joins TRBV5-6 and TRBJ2-5; 8 nucleotides agree with TRBD1. This CDR3 is 15 amino acids long. V shed 4 bases and J 5 bases; nucleotides not matched to a gene: 10. The V gene's germline CDR1 is SGHDT and CDR2 YYEEEE. The CDR3 spells CASSPGTGGWETQYF. The CDR3 DNA sequence: TGTGCCAGCAGCCCGGGGACAGGAGGGTGGGAGACCCAGTACTTC.

The rearrangement joins TRBV5-4 to TRBJ1-5; the D gene is possibly TRBD1 (6 bases). This CDR3 is built from 14 residues. Trimming pared 3 bases from V and 4 bases from J, leaving 11 bases between. Looked up from germline, CDR1 is SGHNT and CDR2 is YYREEE (reference sequence). CDR3 coding DNA: TGTGCCAGCAGCTCCGAGGACAGAAATCAGCCCCAGCATTTT. This gives the protein CASSSEDRNQPQHF.

The chain employs TRBV30 and TRBJ2-7; no definite D call. The CDR3 is 13 residues long. Deletions cut 2 bases from V and 7 bases from J, with 15 bases between. Germline loops: CDR1 GTSNPN, CDR2 SVGIG (reference sequence). The CDR3 DNA reads as TGTGCCTGGAGTCCAGGCTTAGAGCTAGAGCAGTACTTC. This gives the protein CAWSPGLELEQYF. Full variable domain (missing parts from reference TRBV30 and TRBJ2-7): SQTIHQWPATLVQPVGSPLSLECTVEGTSNPNLYWYRQAAGRGLQLLFYSVGIGQISSEVPQNLSASRPQDRQFILSSKKLLLSDSGFYLCAWSPGLELEQYFGPGTRLTVT.

The chain is built from TRBV29-1 and TRBJ2-7, with TRBD1 identical over 7 bases. Germline loops: CDR1 SQVTM, CDR2 ANQGSEA. CDR3 length: 13 amino acids. V shed 1 base, J shed 6 bases, and the junction held 6 bases outside the gene matches. The CDR3 nucleotides are TGCAGCGTTGAAGGGCAGGGGGTCCGCGAGCAGTACTTC. This encodes CSVEGQGVREQYF.

The chain recombines TRBV6-1 with TRBJ1-5; TRBD1 matches 7 bases. The CDR3 totals 15 residues. Germline loops: CDR1 MNHNS, CDR2 SASEGT. Trimming at V came to 2 bases and at J to 5 bases, leaving 6 bases not matched to a gene. This chain's CDR3 is CASSERDRVYQPQHF. In nucleotides, the CDR3 is TGTGCCAGCAGTGAAAGAGACAGGGTATATCAGCCCCAGCATTTT.

The V and J genes are TRBV28 and TRBJ2-7; D not certain. Trimming stripped 4 bases from V and 5 bases from J, with 9 bases between. The CDR3 runs to 12 residues. The germline V gene has CDR1 MDHEN and CDR2 SYDVKM. The CDR3: CASSSVTDEQYF. The CDR3 DNA reads as TGTGCCAGCAGTTCCGTAACGGACGAGCAGTACTTC.